These T cell receptor beta chains were read from a single sample in a study of T cell responses to AZD1222 COVID-19 vaccine. The data were produced by immunoSEQ multiplex PCR, yet TCRdb's version contains in-frame clones alone and is incomplete. This table has some 150,000 clones, approximately 85% appearing once. Sequences were derived from peripheral blood, sampled on day 0 of AZD1222 vaccination. The receptors come from an adult in good health. Both conserved end residues are part of each CDR3. The D gene is left open where the match is weak. Part of the rows lack a size; the others show once, few, many or a class for expanded clones.

d_call clone_size j_call v_call cdr3_nt cdr3_aa
- once TRBJ2-7 TRBV30 TGTGCTTGGGAGTCCTACGAGCAGTACTTC CAWESYEQYF
- - TRBJ1-4 TRBV7-9 TGTGCCAGCAGCTTAGTCGGCGGAGTTAATGAAAAACTGTTTTTT CASSLVGGVNEKLFF
- - TRBJ1-5 TRBV29-1 TGCAGCGTTGAGAGCGAGGGGGTTCAGCCCCAGCATTTT CSVESEGVQPQHF
- - TRBJ1-2 TRBV7-9 TGTGCCAGCAGCTTAATAATAGGGCCCAAAGGTCGCTACACCTTC CASSLIIGPKGRYTF
TRBD1 few TRBJ1-2 TRBV27 TGTGCCAGCAGTCCCATAGGGGACAGGGCCCTTTATGGCTACACCTTC CASSPIGDRALYGYTF
- - TRBJ1-2 TRBV7-9 TGTGCCAGCAGCTTAGATGCAGGGGTCGGCTACACCTTC CASSLDAGVGYTF
- - TRBJ1-2 TRBV21-1 TGTGCCAGCAGCAAAGGGGACAGGGTTATTGGCTACACCTTC CASSKGDRVIGYTF
TRBD1 - TRBJ2-5 TRBV7-8 TGTGCCAGCAGCTTACACGAACAGGGGGCCGGCCAAGAGACCCAGTACTTC CASSLHEQGAGQETQYF
- - TRBJ1-5 TRBV19 TGTGCCAGTAGTACCCTCTCGGAAAGCAATCAGCCCCAGCATTTT CASSTLSESNQPQHF
TRBD1 - TRBJ1-1 TRBV2 TGTGCCAGCATGGAACAGGGGACTGAAGCTTTCTTT CASMEQGTEAFF
- - TRBJ1-4 TRBV7-8 TGTGCCAGCAGCTTCCGGGAGACTGAAAAACTGTTTTTT CASSFRETEKLFF
TRBD2 - TRBJ2-2 TRBV7-6 TGTGCCAGCAGCCTAGCGGGAGGTCTGGCCGGGGAGCTGTTTTTT CASSLAGGLAGELFF
TRBD1 - TRBJ1-2 TRBV7-9 TGTGCCAGCAGCTTGACAGGGGAGAGCTATGGCTACACCTTC CASSLTGESYGYTF
- - TRBJ1-4 TRBV9 TGTGCCAGCGGGCCGCTCGAGGCAACTAATGAAAAACTGTTTTTT CASGPLEATNEKLFF
- - TRBJ1-6 TRBV10-3 TGTGCCATCAGTGAGTACCAGGCTTATAATTCACCCCTCCACTTT CAISEYQAYNSPLHF
- - TRBJ2-7 TRBV5-6 TGTGCCAGCAGCTCGGGGTTCGGAGGGACCACCTACGAGCAGTACTTC CASSSGFGGTTYEQYF
- - TRBJ1-1 TRBV12-3/TRBV12-4 TGTGCCAGCAGTTTAGGCGCTGAAGCTTTCTTT CASSLGAEAFF
- - TRBJ2-4 TRBV10-1 TGCGCCAGCAGTGATCCCCAGGGATTTTCTCAGTACTTC CASSDPQGFSQYF
- - TRBJ1-4 TRBV3-1/TRBV3-2 TGTGCCAGCAGCGACGCTAAGAGACGGACAGAAACTAATGAAAAACTGTTTTTT CASSDAKRRTETNEKLFF
- - TRBJ1-3 TRBV3-1/TRBV3-2 TGTGCCAGCGAACTCAGGGTTGGAAACACCATATATTTT CASELRVGNTIYF
- once TRBJ2-3 TRBV28 TGTGCCAGCAGCTTAACAGGGGCGGGGGGAGATACGCAGTATTTT CASSLTGAGGDTQYF
- once TRBJ2-3 TRBV6-5 TGTGCCAGCAAAAGGGATACGCAGTATTTT CASKRDTQYF
- - TRBJ1-1 TRBV10-2 TGCGCCAGCAGATCTGGGCTAAGGGGCGTGAACACTGAAGCTTTCTTT CASRSGLRGVNTEAFF
- - TRBJ2-1 TRBV7-8 TGTGCCAGCAGCCCGTACAGGTACAGCTCCTACAATGAGCAGTTCTTC CASSPYRYSSYNEQFF
TRBD2 - TRBJ2-1 TRBV9 TGTGCCAGCAGCGCCGGGACTAGCGGGGGGTATGAGCAGTTCTTC CASSAGTSGGYEQFF
- - TRBJ1-1 TRBV19 TGTGCCAGTAGTAGGGGGACTGAAGCTTTCTTT CASSRGTEAFF
- few TRBJ1-2 TRBV5-6 TGTGCCAGCAGCTTGTCAGGGAACTATGGCTACACCTTC CASSLSGNYGYTF
TRBD2 - TRBJ2-3 TRBV7-6 TGTGCCAGCAGCTTAGGGCCTAGCGGAAGCACAGATACGCAGTATTTT CASSLGPSGSTDTQYF
TRBD2 - TRBJ2-3 TRBV7-2 TGTGCCAGCAGCTTGGTAGCGGGGGCCACAACCACAGATACGCAGTATTTT CASSLVAGATTTDTQYF
- few TRBJ2-7 TRBV6-5 TGTGCCACCAACCGAGGGCGGGATCCCTACGAGCAGTACTTC CATNRGRDPYEQYF
TRBD2 - TRBJ2-3 TRBV19 TGTGCCAGTAGTATCGGGCTAGCGGGAGCCGGGCCAGATACGCAGTATTTT CASSIGLAGAGPDTQYF
- - TRBJ1-2 TRBV28 TGTGCCAGCAGTGGCCCCGGGACGGTCTATGGCTACACCTTC CASSGPGTVYGYTF
- - TRBJ2-3 TRBV6-5 TGTGCCAGCAGTTACTCCGGGGCAGGGTTGGGTGATACGCAGTATTTT CASSYSGAGLGDTQYF
TRBD1 - TRBJ1-1 TRBV7-8 TGTGCCAGCAACGAAAACAGGGGCGGAACTGAAGCTTTCTTT CASNENRGGTEAFF
- - TRBJ1-3 TRBV7-2 TGTGCCAGCAGCCAACAGGGCGCTGGAAACACCATATATTTT CASSQQGAGNTIYF